Listed here are 5 T cell receptor beta chains from one sample, sequenced in a study of blood T cells in healthy people across ages. PCR was performed a second time for about 7 to 12 cycles using a sample-barcoded 5' primer and a J-beta primer mix. TCRdb passed the 5' RACE reads through MiXCR, listing each CDR3 protein once. The sample carries fewer than 1,000,000 distinct CDR3 sequences, about 42% recorded once. Sequenced material: blood. These receptors were obtained from an elderly man in good health.

On this clonotype itself: Given a much more abundant clone one base away, this may be a read error. The CDR3 is CASSPRRGREDTQYF. The CDR3 DNA sequence: TGTGCCAGCAGCCCCCGACGGGGGAGGGAAGATACGCAGTATTTT. V and J are TRBV6-2 or TRBV6-3 and TRBJ2-3, with 7 bases aligning to TRBD2. From germline, CDR1 is MNHEY and CDR2 SVGEGT. There are 15 residues in the CDR3. With 6 bases clipped from V and 5 bases from J, the junction kept 11 bases outside the gene matches.

There are a few counts of this clonotype. V and J are TRBV7-2 and TRBJ2-7; D possibly corresponds to TRBD2 (6 bases). The CDR3 consists of 14 residues. Per germline, CDR1 SGHTA and CDR2 FQGNSA. Between the trimmed V and J ends, which lost 6 bases and 4 bases, there was a span of 16 bases. CDR3 in DNA: TGTGCCAGCAGTCCCGCGGGGCTAGCTTACGAGCAGTACTTC. Translation gives CASSPAGLAYEQYF.

This clonotype showed up just a few times. The CDR3 loop reads CASSFAGSASYNEQFF. For the CDR3, the DNA is TGTGCCAGCAGTTTTGCCGGGAGTGCCTCCTACAATGAGCAGTTCTTC. The chain recombines TRBV28 with TRBJ2-1, with D possibly matching TRBD2 (6 bases). V gave up 3 bases and J gave up 0 bases, with 12 bases separating them. CDR1 MDHEN and CDR2 SYDVKM come from the germline V gene. The CDR3 totals 16 residues.

This clonotype showed up just a few times. The chain carries TRBV20-1 and TRBJ1-4, with D possibly matching TRBD1 (5 bases). The CDR3 has 16 residues. The germline V gene encodes CDR1 DFQATT and CDR2 SNEGSKA (reference sequence). V was shortened by 3 bases and J by 0 bases, with 14 bases between the two germline ends. The CDR3 is CSARGETGATNEKLFF. In DNA, the CDR3 is TGCAGTGCTAGGGGGGAGACGGGAGCAACTAATGAAAAACTGTTTTTT.

This clonotype has ten or more counts. The V gene is TRBV5-6, the J gene TRBJ2-7; 10 bases are shared with TRBD1. J gave up 2 bases and V 3 bases, and 8 bases lay outside the gene matches. CDR3 length: 16 amino acids. CDR1 is SGHDT, CDR2 YYEEEE, per germline. For the CDR3, the DNA is TGTGCCAGCAGCTCGGGAGGGACAGGGGCGACCTACGAGCAGTACTTC. The encoded protein is CASSSGGTGATYEQYF.